A single sample is the source of the 20 T cell receptor beta chains below, sequenced in a study of blood T cell repertoires in COVID-19. Some clones are missing from TCRdb's copy, which holds only in-frame ones; the method was immunoSEQ multiplex PCR. The sample shows approximately 150,000 clones, around nine tenths of them seen only once. The sample comprised peripheral blood. Every receptor here comes from a human donor in a cohort sampled during active COVID-19.

The chain joins TRBV7-9 to TRBJ2-7; D possibly corresponds to TRBD2 (7 bases). The CDR3 extends over 14 amino acids. CDR1 SEHNR and CDR2 FQNEAQ come from the germline V gene (reference sequence). The V end lost 4 bases, the J end lost 4 bases, and 14 bases lay between the germline ends. The CDR3 DNA sequence: TGTGCCAGCAGCTCCGGGGGAGGGGGGTACGAGCAGTACTTC. It translates to CASSSGGGGYEQYF.

The chain joins TRBV7-8 to TRBJ1-5; maybe TRBD1 (5 bases). The CDR3 is made up of 16 amino acids. Trimming cost V 1 base and J 3 bases, with 13 bases left between them. Germline V gives CDR1 SGHVS, CDR2 FQNEAQ. DNA of the CDR3: TGTGCCAGCAGCTTAGTCGCAGGGTTCACCAATCAGCCCCAGCATTTT. Its translation: CASSLVAGFTNQPQHF.

The V gene is TRBV27, the J gene TRBJ1-1; TRBD1 matches at 8 bases. After removal of 6 bases from V and 0 bases from J, the junction contained 9 bases not matched to a gene. Germline V lookup: CDR1 MNHEY, CDR2 SMNVEV (reference sequence). The length of the CDR3 is 16 residues. CDR3 coding DNA: TGTGCCAGCAGCCCCTGGACAGGGTTAATGAACACTGAAGCTTTCTTT. Translated: CASSPWTGLMNTEAFF.

As concerns this clone: It differs at one base from a far larger clone, so likely a read error. The chain couples TRBV7-7 to TRBJ2-7, with 8 bases that match TRBD1. Per the germline V gene, CDR1 is SSHAT and CDR2 is FNYEAQ (reference sequence). The CDR3 runs to 14 residues. V lost 1 base and J lost 3; bases outside the gene matches: 2. Here the CDR3 DNA reads TGTGCCAGCAGCTTAGGGACAGGGAACTACGAGCAGTACTTC. This gives the protein CASSLGTGNYEQYF.

This clone was seen just once. The chain has TRBV30 and TRBJ2-1, with TRBD2 identical over 14 bases. Unmatched junction bases numbered 1, after V lost 5 bases and J lost 4 bases. From germline, CDR1 is GTSNPN and CDR2 SVGIG (reference sequence). The CDR3 has 14 residues. The CDR3 DNA sequence: TGTGCCTGGGGACTAGCGGGAGGATACAATGAGCAGTTCTTC. This sequence encodes CAWGLAGGYNEQFF.

This clone showed up just once. The DNA is omitted, as the CDR3 cannot be located on it reliably, and the CDR3 follows TCRdb's listing. The chain links TRBV21-1 to TRBJ1-3; the DNA was not used to check the table's D call, TRBD1. TRBV21-1 is annotated as a pseudogene. 19 amino acids form the CDR3, both terminal residues included. This CDR3 reads CASSNPRQGQVGSGNTIYF.

The chain uses TRBV6-2 or TRBV6-3 and TRBJ2-3, with a possible D match to TRBD2 (7 bases). The CDR3 has 15 amino acids. V lost 6 bases, J lost 5 bases, and 18 bases lay in between. Germline CDR1 reads MNHEY; CDR2 reads SVGEGT. CDR3 DNA: TGTGCCAGCAGCTCCTTGGGGGGGGCGCAAGATACGCAGTATTTT. This gives the protein CASSSLGGAQDTQYF.

A note on this clone: This same CDR3 is encoded by further DNA sequences in the sample. The V and J genes are TRBV28 and TRBJ1-1, with D possibly TRBD1 on 5 matching bases. The CDR3 has 13 amino acids. Trimming took off 6 bases at V and 1 base at J, with 9 bases between the two ends. Per the germline V gene, CDR1 is MDHEN and CDR2 is SYDVKM. DNA for the CDR3: TGTGCCAGCAGCCTTACAGGGAACACTGAAGCTTTCTTT. It encodes CASSLTGNTEAFF.

The chain carries TRBV2 and TRBJ2-1, with TRBD2 matching 13 bases. Losses at the gene ends were 3 bases for V and 12 bases for J; bases not matched to a gene: 11. The CDR3 extends over 16 amino acids. CDR1 is SNHLY and CDR2 is FYNNEI in the germline V gene. CDR3 in DNA: TGTGCCAGCAGTGATATGGGACTAGCGGGGTCGGGTGTGCAGTTCTTC. Translated: CASSDMGLAGSGVQFF.

The chain links TRBV7-6 to TRBJ1-6; D is unresolved. The CDR3 extends over 15 amino acids. Germline V gene sequence: CDR1 SGHVS, CDR2 FNYEAQ. Trimming cost V 5 bases and J 4 bases, with 12 bases left between them. The CDR3 loop reads CASSLGESYNSPLHF. The CDR3 region has the DNA TGTGCCAGCAGCCTCGGGGAGAGTTATAATTCACCCCTCCACTTT.

The V gene is TRBV11-2, the J gene TRBJ1-2, with unresolved D. The CDR3 is 13 residues long. CDR1 is SGHAT and CDR2 is FQNNGV in the germline V gene. V lost 3 bases, J lost 2 bases, and 7 bases lay in between. CDR3 nucleotides: TGTGCCAGCAGCTTCGACATAAACTATGGCTACACCTTC. It yields the protein CASSFDINYGYTF.

The rearrangement joins TRBV2 to TRBJ2-7; TRBD2 matches at 10 bases. Germline V gene data show CDR1 as SNHLY and CDR2 as FYNNEI. This CDR3 is 14 amino acids long. The V segment lost 11 bases and the J segment 3 bases; nucleotides outside the gene matches: 10. The CDR3 reads CAGHLAGDDYEQYF. The CDR3 DNA is TGTGCCGGGCACCTAGCGGGAGACGACTACGAGCAGTACTTC.

V and J are TRBV11-3 and TRBJ2-7, with 10 bases that match TRBD2. Germline CDR1 SGHNT, CDR2 YENEEA. The CDR3 runs to 15 residues. Losses at the gene ends were 2 bases for V and 6 bases for J; bases not matched to a gene: 7. The CDR3 bases are TGTGCCAGCAGCTTACTAGGCCTAGCGGGAGTCGAGCAGTACTTC. This codes for CASSLLGLAGVEQYF.

The chain joins TRBV6-1 to TRBJ2-1; TRBD1 aligns across 9 bases. The V and J ends lost 0 bases and 4 bases, in that order; junction bases with no gene match: 4. This CDR3 is 16 amino acids long. The germline gives CDR1 MNHNS, CDR2 SASEGT. For the CDR3, the DNA is TGTGCCAGCAGTGAAGCGGGGACAGGGAATTACAATGAGCAGTTCTTC. Amino acids: CASSEAGTGNYNEQFF.

The chain joins TRBV6-4 to TRBJ2-2, with 9 bases matching TRBD1. Germline trimming cut 6 bases from V and 6 bases from J; bases unmatched to any gene: 2. This CDR3 region has 13 residues. Germline V CDR1 and CDR2: MRHNA, SNTAGT. The chain's CDR3 is CASRGTGSGELFF. CDR3 nucleotide sequence: TGTGCCAGCAGGGGGACAGGGTCCGGGGAGCTGTTTTTT.

The genes are TRBV30 and TRBJ2-5; a possible D gene is TRBD1 (5 bases). V was pared by 1 base and J by 8 bases, with 11 bases between. CDR1 is GTSNPN and CDR2 is SVGIG in the germline V gene (reference sequence). The CDR3 runs 12 residues. The CDR3 protein is CAWSDNTGTQYF. CDR3 nucleotides: TGTGCCTGGAGTGACAACACAGGAACCCAGTACTTC.

The genes are TRBV28 and TRBJ1-5; D gene unclear. CDR3 length: 14 residues. Germline V lookup: CDR1 MDHEN, CDR2 SYDVKM. Trimming took 7 bases from V and 8 from J, leaving 18 bases between them. The CDR3 protein is CASIPSPRVEPQHF. Written as DNA, the CDR3 is TGTGCCAGCATCCCGAGCCCCCGGGTGGAGCCCCAGCATTTT.

This clone was seen only a few times. The rearrangement links TRBV6-5 to TRBJ1-1; 7 nucleotides line up with TRBD1. Germline V gene data show CDR1 as MNHEY and CDR2 as SVGAGI. This CDR3 has 15 amino acids. V was clipped by 6 bases and J by 2 bases; unmatched bases: 9. This CDR3 reads CASRGRQGGNTEAFF. DNA for the CDR3: TGTGCCAGCAGGGGGCGACAGGGTGGAAACACTGAAGCTTTCTTT.

J is TRBJ2-1 and V is TRBV7-2; weak D call: TRBD2 (5 bases). Trimming left V 0 bases short and J 2 bases short, with 8 bases between. CDR3 length: 15 amino acids. The V gene's germline CDR1 is SGHTA and CDR2 FQGNSA. CDR3 amino acids: CASSLASATYNEQFF. CDR3 coding DNA: TGTGCCAGCAGCTTAGCTAGCGCGACCTACAATGAGCAGTTCTTC.

CDR3 nucleotide sequence: TGTGCCAGCACCCGAACCACAGGGGGCGATGGCTACACCTTC. Translated, it gives CASTRTTGGDGYTF. The J gene is TRBJ1-2, the V gene TRBV7-3; TRBD1 matches at 9 bases. V was clipped by 7 bases and J by 6 bases; unmatched bases: 9. The germline V gene has CDR1 SGHTA and CDR2 FQGTGA. CDR3 size: 14 residues.